Listed here are 30 T cell receptor beta chains from one sample, sequenced in a study of tumor and adjacent non-tumor tissue in lung cancer. This sample's RNA came from whole unsorted tissue. TCRbeta libraries were built with three rounds of nested PCR, modified from ARM-PCR. TCRdb recomputed calls from the multiplex PCR reads with MiXCR, one row per CDR3 protein. The sample lists about 76,000 distinct CDR3 sequences, around 70% occurring once. Sequencing input: lung tumor tissue. The receptors were gathered from an older woman with non-small cell lung cancer.

This clonotype occurred many times. The chain's CDR3 is CASNAGGRGQPQHF. The CDR3 DNA follows: TGTGCCAGCAACGCAGGGGGCAGGGGTCAGCCCCAGCATTTT. The chain joins TRBV6-1 to TRBJ1-5, with TRBD1 matching 8 bases. CDR1 and CDR2 (germline): MNHNS, SASEGT. Trimming took 7 bases from V and 6 from J; bases not matched to a gene: 8. This CDR3 comprises 14 residues.

On this clonotype itself: At one end, the junction sequence differs from germline, possibly due to a read error. The genes are TRBV28 and TRBJ2-2, with D possibly called TRBD1 or TRBD2 (5 bases each). There are 16 residues in the CDR3. Germline V lookup: CDR1 MDHEN, CDR2 SYDVKM. The CDR3 reads CAGSSRDGNDTGELFF. For the CDR3, the DNA is TGTGCCGGCAGTTCCCGGGACGGAAATGACACCGGGGAGCTGTTTTTT.

To note about this clonotype: Because it lacks the conserved phenylalanine or tryptophan at the end, this CDR3 is likely a read error. This chain links TRBV11-2 with TRBJ2-3; tentatively, D is TRBD2 (7 bases). Trimming took off 2 bases at V and 2 bases at J, with 20 bases between the two ends. Germline CDR1 reads SGHAT; CDR2 reads FQNNGV. The CDR3 covers 18 residues. CDR3 residues: CASSLRGGSEFLTDTQYL. CDR3 nucleotides: TGTGCCAGCAGCTTAAGGGGGGGGTCTGAATTCCTCACAGATACGCAGTATTTG.

To note about this clonotype: The conserved phenylalanine or tryptophan is not found at the CDR3 terminus, so this likely reflects a read error. The chain employs TRBV29-1 and TRBJ1-2, with 9 bases that match TRBD1. Germline-derived CDR1 and CDR2 are SQVTM and ANQGSEA. This CDR3 has 15 amino acids. The CDR3 loop reads CSVEHRGLANYGYTS. CDR3 in DNA: TGCAGTGTTGAACACAGGGGGCTAGCTAACTATGGCTACACCTCC.

A word on this clonotype: An end of the junction differs from the germline gene, which may be a read error. The V call is TRBV29-1, the J call TRBJ2-3; maybe TRBD1 (6 bases). The CDR3 consists of 13 residues. Germline CDR1 reads SQVTM; CDR2 reads ANQGSEA. CDR3 nucleotide sequence: TGCAGCGTTGAAGTAGGGGGTGCAGATACGCATTATTTT. This encodes CSVEVGGADTHYF.

This clonotype was observed at least ten times. The rearrangement joins TRBV6-5 to TRBJ2-2; D might be TRBD1 or TRBD2, each matching 5 bases. CDR3 length: 12 amino acids. Trimming took off 8 bases at V and 7 bases at J, with 11 bases between the two ends. Per the germline V gene, CDR1 is MNHEY and CDR2 is SVGAGI. The CDR3 nucleotides read TGTGCCAGCCGACGAGGGGACGGGGAGCTGTTTTTT. It specifies CASRRGDGELFF.

By proportion, this clonotype is medium-sized. The rearrangement links TRBV29-1 to TRBJ2-3; 7 bases align to TRBD2. This CDR3 region has 12 residues. Germline loops: CDR1 SQVTM, CDR2 ANQGSEA. The CDR3 nucleotides read TGCAGTGGGGGGGAGGAGACAGATACGCAGTATTTT. Translating gives CSGGEETDTQYF.

The chain's CDR3 is CASSLGTGGQETQYF. CDR3 nucleotides: TGCGCCAGCAGCTTGGGGACAGGTGGTCAAGAGACCCAGTACTTC. The chain recombines TRBV5-1 with TRBJ2-5, with 7 nucleotides matching TRBD1. The CDR3 spans 15 residues. Germline loops: CDR1 SGHRS, CDR2 YFSETQ. V trimming: 0 bases; J trimming: 2 bases; junction bases outside the gene matches: 4.

Remarks on this clonotype: This sequence may be a read error, since a much larger clone differs from it by one base. The chain employs TRBV5-6 and TRBJ2-1, with 7 bases that match TRBD1. V shed 3 bases and J 3 bases; nucleotides not matched to a gene: 6. The CDR3 is 15 amino acids. Germline CDR1 is SGHDT and CDR2 is YYEEEE. This CDR3 is CASSSKDRLYNEQFF. DNA of the CDR3: TGTGCCAGCAGCTCGAAGGACAGGCTCTACAATGAGCAGTTCTTC.

J is TRBJ2-5 and V is TRBV12-3 or TRBV12-4; D gene ambiguous. The V end lost 5 bases, the J end lost 3 bases, and 34 bases lay between the germline ends. The CDR3 covers 21 residues. DNA for the CDR3: TGTGCCAGCAGTCTGAGACATGGCTCGATCTACAAGCCAAAACGAAAAGAGACCCAGTACTTC. It specifies CASSLRHGSIYKPKRKETQYF.

As to this clonotype: The junction departs from the called germline gene at one end, perhaps through a read error. This chain connects TRBV5-4 to TRBJ2-1; 15 nucleotides line up with TRBD2. This CDR3 contains 13 residues. Germline CDR1 reads SGHNT; CDR2 reads YYREEE (reference sequence). The CDR3 sequence is CAIRGLAGGPVFF. CDR3 nucleotide sequence: TGTGCCATCAGGGGACTAGCGGGAGGACCGGTGTTCTTT.

Regarding this clonotype: The junction does not match germline at one end; this may be a read error. This chain connects TRBV6-5 to TRBJ2-5, with 10 bases that match TRBD2. Germline CDR1 reads MNHEY; CDR2 reads SVGAGI. The CDR3 contains 16 residues. CDR3 coding DNA: TGTGCCAGCAATCGCGGACTAGCGGCGCCCAAAGAGGCCCAGTACTTC. This translates into CASNRGLAAPKEAQYF.

On this clonotype: Sequence at one end of the junction differs from germline and may be a read error. This chain connects TRBV28 to TRBJ1-5; tentative D call: TRBD1 (5 bases). This CDR3 spans 15 amino acids. Germline assignment: CDR1 MDHEN and CDR2 SYDVKM. CDR3: CASRAWGGSKQPQHF. The CDR3 DNA sequence: TGTGCCAGCAGAGCTTGGGGGGGTAGCAAACAGCCCCAGCATTTT. Variable domain in full (rest from reference TRBV28 and TRBJ1-5): DVKVTQSSRYLVKRTGEKVFLECVQDMDHENMFWYRQDPGLGLRLIYFSYDVKMKEKGDIPEGYSVSREKKERFSLILESASTNQTSMYLCASRAWGGSKQPQHFGDGTRLSIL.

Comment on this clonotype: The junction and the germline gene differ at one end; a read error may be behind it. The chain carries TRBV29-1 and TRBJ2-1; 7 nucleotides align to TRBD1. Germline lookup yields CDR1 SQVTM and CDR2 ANQGSEA. The CDR3 sequence is 13 residues long. The CDR3 loop reads CSGETGSLNEQFF. In DNA, the CDR3 is TGCAGCGGGGAGACAGGGTCGTTGAATGAACAGTTCTTC.

Worth noting for this clonotype: The junction does not match germline at one end; this may be a read error. The chain links TRBV7-8 to TRBJ2-5; D not resolved. The CDR3 sequence is 13 residues long. CDR1 and CDR2 from the germline V gene are SGHVS and FQNEAQ. The DNA for the CDR3 is TGTGACAGCAGTACCAACGATCTTCCCTCCCAGTACTTC. Protein: CDSSTNDLPSQYF.

On this clonotype itself: Its ends do not fully match the called genes, so a read error is possible. V is TRBV10-3 and J is TRBJ2-4, with 7 bases aligning to TRBD1. From germline, CDR1 is ENHRY and CDR2 SYGVKD. There are 13 residues in the CDR3. The CDR3 DNA follows: TGTGCCATCAGAACTGGGACAGAAAACGTTCAGTACTTC. Residues: CAIRTGTENVQYF.

By sample share, this clonotype is medium-sized. The chain employs TRBV4-2 and TRBJ2-3; TRBD2 agrees at 13 bases. This CDR3 comprises 21 residues. The junction had 18 bases not matched to a gene; V was cut back by 0 bases and J by 6 bases. Germline assignment: CDR1 LGHNA and CDR2 YNFKEQ. CDR3 sequence: CASSQEWTSGRKGAFFDTQYF. In DNA, the CDR3 is TGTGCCAGCAGCCAAGAATGGACTAGCGGGAGAAAGGGTGCCTTTTTCGATACGCAGTATTTT.

The chain employs TRBV5-1 and TRBJ2-3; 11 positions agree with TRBD2. The germline CDR1 and CDR2 sequences are SGHRS and YFSETQ. There are 15 residues in the CDR3. Trimming removed 2 bases from V and 5 bases from J; junction bases left unmatched: 4. The CDR3 spells CASSFSGREVDTQYF. CDR3 coding DNA: TGCGCCAGCAGCTTTAGCGGGAGGGAGGTAGATACGCAGTATTTT.

In this sample, this clonotype turned up a few times. The germline gene is not matched at one end of the junction; a read error may be the cause. This chain joins TRBV11-2 and TRBJ2-7; 10 bases line up with TRBD2. The CDR3 has 15 residues. CDR1 SGHAT and CDR2 FQNNGV come from the germline V gene. CDR3 bases: TGTGCCAGCAGTTTAGGGGAGCGGGAGGGTCGCGAGCAGTACTTC. This translates into CASSLGEREGREQYF.

This clonotype was seen a single time. Relative to the germline gene, one junction end is altered; a read error may explain this. The V gene is TRBV28, the J gene TRBJ2-5; no clear D. CDR3 size: 14 residues. In germline, CDR1 is MDHEN, CDR2 SYDVKM. CDR3 in DNA: TGTGCCAGCATCTCCAGTTGGCTCCAAGAGATCCAGTACTTC. Its translation is CASISSWLQEIQYF.

About this clonotype itself: A read error is possible here, since a much larger clone lies one base away. The chain has TRBV25-1 and TRBJ2-7, with D possibly being TRBD2 (6 bases). Trimming shortened V by 2 bases and J by 6 bases, and 23 bases separated the two germline ends. The CDR3 has 17 residues. The germline V gene has CDR1 MGHDK and CDR2 SYGVNS. CDR3 sequence: CASSEGTLTGSAGEQYF. The CDR3 nucleotides are TGTGCCAGCAGTGAAGGGACTCTGACCGGGAGTGCGGGCGAGCAGTACTTC.

Details on this clonotype: Because the CDR3 is missing its conserved closing phenylalanine or tryptophan, this is likely a read error. The rearrangement joins TRBV4-2 to TRBJ2-3; D is unresolved. Germline values: CDR1 LGHNA, CDR2 YNFKEQ. This CDR3 spans 13 amino acids. The CDR3 sequence is CAGSLTSTDTQYY. CDR3 DNA: TGTGCCGGCAGCCTGACTAGCACAGATACGCAGTATTAT.

A single count supports this clonotype. The chain recombines TRBV23-1 with TRBJ1-1; the D gene is possibly TRBD1 (5 bases). TRBV23-1 is sorted into the ORF group, with uncertain function. The V end lost 7 bases, the J end lost 6 bases, and 9 bases lay between the germline ends. CDR3 length: 11 amino acids. CDR3 in amino acids: CASTPGAEAFF. The DNA of the CDR3 is TGCGCCAGCACCCCGGGGGCTGAAGCTTTCTTT.

Here the CDR3 reads CVAGNRGPEETQYF. In DNA, the CDR3 is TGTGTCGCGGGAAACAGGGGCCCGGAAGAGACCCAGTACTTC. This chain links TRBV6-1 with TRBJ2-5; D possibly corresponds to TRBD1 (7 bases). The CDR3 has 14 residues. Germline V gives CDR1 MNHNS, CDR2 SASEGT.

The chain recombines TRBV6-1 with TRBJ2-7; D uncertain. In germline, CDR1 is MNHNS, CDR2 SASEGT. There are 15 residues in the CDR3. Deletions cut 5 bases from V and 2 bases from J, with 16 bases between. The CDR3 sequence is CASSYTRGRTYEQYF. In DNA, the CDR3 is TGTGCCAGCAGTTACACCCGAGGCAGAACCTACGAGCAGTACTTC.

This clonotype has only a few counts. Relative to the germline gene, one junction end is altered; a read error may explain this. This chain uses TRBV28 with TRBJ1-5; D call uncertain. CDR3 length: 17 residues. The germline gives CDR1 MDHEN, CDR2 SYDVKM. The CDR3 bases are TGTGCCAACAGTTCTGATTATACCGGACGGAATCGTCAGCCCCAGCATTTT. Translation: CANSSDYTGRNRQPQHF.

About this clonotype: Mismatch with germline at one junction end may stem from a read error. The chain recombines TRBV29-1 with TRBJ2-1; unclear D gene. CDR3 length equals 14 residues. CDR1 and CDR2 (germline): SQVTM, ANQGSEA. CDR3 nucleotide sequence: TGCAGCGATCAGACAAAAAGCTCCTACAATGGGCAGTTCTTC. Translated: CSDQTKSSYNGQFF.

A word on this clonotype: The junction does not match germline at one end; this may be a read error. The CDR3 DNA reads as TGTGCCAGCAGATTTCTGGGACACTATCGGGGCGAGAAGTACTTC. It translates to CASRFLGHYRGEKYF. V gene TRBV12-3 or TRBV12-4 combines with J gene TRBJ2-7; tentatively, D is TRBD1 (6 bases). The CDR3 contains 15 residues.

A remark on this clonotype: This may be a read error, as it is one base from a much larger clone. This chain links TRBV20-1 with TRBJ1-1; D unresolved. The CDR3 has 14 amino acids. Deletions cut 0 bases from V and 0 bases from J, with 8 bases between. CDR1 and CDR2 from the germline V gene are DFQATT and SNEGSKA (reference sequence). The CDR3 region has the DNA TGCAGTGCTAGAGAAGAAGTTATGAACACTGAAGCTTTCTTT. Translating gives CSAREEVMNTEAFF.

This clonotype was recorded once. At one boundary the junction diverges from the germline segment, which might be a read error. The chain joins TRBV10-3 to TRBJ2-6; 9 nucleotides agree with TRBD1. Germline V lookup: CDR1 ENHRY, CDR2 SYGVKD. This CDR3 region has 16 residues. CDR3 sequence reads: CAIRPGTGTGANILTF. The CDR3 DNA is TGTGCCATCAGACCCGGGACAGGGACTGGGGCCAACATCCTGACTTTC.